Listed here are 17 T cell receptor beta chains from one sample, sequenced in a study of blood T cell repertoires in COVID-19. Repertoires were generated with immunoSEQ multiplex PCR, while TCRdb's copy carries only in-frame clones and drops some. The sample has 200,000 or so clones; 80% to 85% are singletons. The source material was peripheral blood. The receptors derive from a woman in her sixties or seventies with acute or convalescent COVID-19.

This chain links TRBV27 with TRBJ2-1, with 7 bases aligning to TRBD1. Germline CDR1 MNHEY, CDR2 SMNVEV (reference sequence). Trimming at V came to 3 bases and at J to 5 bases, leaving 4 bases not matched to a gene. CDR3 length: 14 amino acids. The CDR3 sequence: CASSFGTANNEQFF. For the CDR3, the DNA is TGTGCCAGCAGTTTCGGGACAGCCAACAATGAGCAGTTCTTC.

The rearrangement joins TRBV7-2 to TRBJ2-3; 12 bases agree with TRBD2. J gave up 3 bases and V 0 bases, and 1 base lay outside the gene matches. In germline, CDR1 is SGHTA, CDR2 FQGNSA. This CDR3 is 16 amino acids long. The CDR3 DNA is TGTGCCAGCAGCTTAGCCCTAGCGGGGGGGACAGATACGCAGTATTTT. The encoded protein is CASSLALAGGTDTQYF.

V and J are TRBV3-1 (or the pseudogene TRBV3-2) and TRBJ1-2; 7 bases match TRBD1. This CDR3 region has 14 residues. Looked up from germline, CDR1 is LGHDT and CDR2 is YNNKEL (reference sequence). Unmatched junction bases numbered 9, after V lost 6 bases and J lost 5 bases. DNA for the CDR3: TGTGCCAGCAGTAGACAGGGTAGTCATTATGGCTACACCTTC. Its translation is CASSRQGSHYGYTF.

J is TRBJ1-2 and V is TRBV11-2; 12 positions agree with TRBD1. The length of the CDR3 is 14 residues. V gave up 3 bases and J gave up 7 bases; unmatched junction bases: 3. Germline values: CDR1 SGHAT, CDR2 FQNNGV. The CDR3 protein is CASSFGTGGVGYTF. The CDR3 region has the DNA TGTGCCAGCAGCTTCGGGACAGGGGGCGTTGGCTACACCTTC.

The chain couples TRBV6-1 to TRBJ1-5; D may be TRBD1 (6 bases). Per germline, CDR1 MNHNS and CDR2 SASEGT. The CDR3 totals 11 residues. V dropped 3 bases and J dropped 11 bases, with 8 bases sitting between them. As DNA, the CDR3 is TGTGCCAGCAGTGAGAAGGGGGCCCAGCATTTT. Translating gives CASSEKGAQHF.

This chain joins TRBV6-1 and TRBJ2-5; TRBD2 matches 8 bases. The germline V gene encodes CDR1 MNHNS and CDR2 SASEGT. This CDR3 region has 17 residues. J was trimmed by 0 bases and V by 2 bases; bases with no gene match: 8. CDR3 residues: CASSELGTRVDQETQYF. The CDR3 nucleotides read TGTGCCAGCAGTGAATTGGGGACTAGAGTAGACCAAGAGACCCAGTACTTC.

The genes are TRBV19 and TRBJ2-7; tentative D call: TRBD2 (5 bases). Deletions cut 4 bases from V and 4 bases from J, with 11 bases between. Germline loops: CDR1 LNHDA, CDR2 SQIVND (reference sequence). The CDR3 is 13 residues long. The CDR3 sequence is CASSSGRGYEQYF. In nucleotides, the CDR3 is TGTGCCAGTAGTAGCGGACGGGGTTACGAGCAGTACTTC.

Here the CDR3 DNA reads TGCGCCAGCACCCAGGGATCCCCCTACGAGCAGTACTTC. This translates into CASTQGSPYEQYF. The chain couples TRBV5-1 to TRBJ2-7, with D possibly being TRBD1 (5 bases). Trimming pared 6 bases from V and 2 bases from J, leaving 12 bases between. CDR3 size: 13 residues. CDR1 is SGHRS, CDR2 YFSETQ, per germline.

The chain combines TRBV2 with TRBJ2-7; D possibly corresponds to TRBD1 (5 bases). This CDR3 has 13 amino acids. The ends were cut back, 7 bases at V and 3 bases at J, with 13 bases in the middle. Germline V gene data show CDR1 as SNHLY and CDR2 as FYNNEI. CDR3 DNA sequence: TGTGCCAGCATCCCTCAAGACAGCTACGAGCAGTACTTC. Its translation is CASIPQDSYEQYF.

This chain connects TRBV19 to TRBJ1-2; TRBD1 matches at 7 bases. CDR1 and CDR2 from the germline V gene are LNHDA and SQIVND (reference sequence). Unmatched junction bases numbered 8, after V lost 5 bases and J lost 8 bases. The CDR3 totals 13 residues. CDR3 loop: CASSRTGPGGYTF. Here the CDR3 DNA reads TGTGCCAGTAGTCGGACAGGCCCGGGCGGCTACACCTTC.

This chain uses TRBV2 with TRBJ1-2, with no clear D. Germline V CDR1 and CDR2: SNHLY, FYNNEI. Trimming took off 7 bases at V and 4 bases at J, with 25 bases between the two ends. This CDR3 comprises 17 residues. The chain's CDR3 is CASIGRRTGPQIYGYTF. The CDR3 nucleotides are TGTGCCAGCATAGGGAGACGTACCGGGCCCCAAATCTATGGCTACACCTTC.

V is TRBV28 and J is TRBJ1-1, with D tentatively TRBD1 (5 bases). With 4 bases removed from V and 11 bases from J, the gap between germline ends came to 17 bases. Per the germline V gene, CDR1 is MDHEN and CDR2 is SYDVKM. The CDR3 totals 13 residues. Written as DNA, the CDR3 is TGTGCCAGCAGTTCCTATCCGGCAGGGTGGGCTTTCTTT. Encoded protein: CASSSYPAGWAFF.

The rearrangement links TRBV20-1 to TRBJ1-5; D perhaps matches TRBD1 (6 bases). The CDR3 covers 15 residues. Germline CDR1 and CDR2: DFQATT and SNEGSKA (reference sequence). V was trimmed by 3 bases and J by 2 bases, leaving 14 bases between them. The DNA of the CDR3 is TGCAGTGCTAGTCGGGGGGCGCTTGGCAATCAGCCCCAGCATTTT. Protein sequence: CSASRGALGNQPQHF.

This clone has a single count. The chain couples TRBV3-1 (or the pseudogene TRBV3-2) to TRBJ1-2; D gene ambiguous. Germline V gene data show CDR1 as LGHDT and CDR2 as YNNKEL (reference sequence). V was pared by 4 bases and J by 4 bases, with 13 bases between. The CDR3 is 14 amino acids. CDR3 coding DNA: TGTGCCAGCAGCCCCTCGAGGAACCTCTATGGCTACACCTTC. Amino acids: CASSPSRNLYGYTF.

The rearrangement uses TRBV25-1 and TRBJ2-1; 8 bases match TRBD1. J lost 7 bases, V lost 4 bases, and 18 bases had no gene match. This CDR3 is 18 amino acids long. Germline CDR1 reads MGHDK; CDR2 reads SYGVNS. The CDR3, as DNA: TGTGCCAGCAGTGGATTAGGGAGACAGGGGAAGGGGCCTAATGAGCAGTTCTTC. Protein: CASSGLGRQGKGPNEQFF. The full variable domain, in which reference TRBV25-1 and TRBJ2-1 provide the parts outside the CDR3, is EADIYQTPRYLVIGTGKKITLECSQTMGHDKMYWYQQDPGMELHLIHYSYGVNSTEKGDLSSESTVSRIRTEHFPLTLESARPSHTSQYLCASSGLGRQGKGPNEQFFGPGTRLTVL.

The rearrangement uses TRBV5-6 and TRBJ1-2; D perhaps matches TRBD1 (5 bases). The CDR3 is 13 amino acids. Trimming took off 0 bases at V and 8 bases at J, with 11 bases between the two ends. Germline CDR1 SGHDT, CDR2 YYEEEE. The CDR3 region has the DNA TGTGCCAGCAGCTTGGCGGGGGGTCAAGGCTACACCTTC. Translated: CASSLAGGQGYTF.

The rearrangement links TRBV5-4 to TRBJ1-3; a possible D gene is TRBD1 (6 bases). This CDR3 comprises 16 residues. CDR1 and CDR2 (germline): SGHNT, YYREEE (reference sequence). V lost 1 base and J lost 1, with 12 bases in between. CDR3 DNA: TGTGCCAGCAGCTTGACCAGGGGTTATTCTGGAAACACCATATATTTT. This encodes CASSLTRGYSGNTIYF.